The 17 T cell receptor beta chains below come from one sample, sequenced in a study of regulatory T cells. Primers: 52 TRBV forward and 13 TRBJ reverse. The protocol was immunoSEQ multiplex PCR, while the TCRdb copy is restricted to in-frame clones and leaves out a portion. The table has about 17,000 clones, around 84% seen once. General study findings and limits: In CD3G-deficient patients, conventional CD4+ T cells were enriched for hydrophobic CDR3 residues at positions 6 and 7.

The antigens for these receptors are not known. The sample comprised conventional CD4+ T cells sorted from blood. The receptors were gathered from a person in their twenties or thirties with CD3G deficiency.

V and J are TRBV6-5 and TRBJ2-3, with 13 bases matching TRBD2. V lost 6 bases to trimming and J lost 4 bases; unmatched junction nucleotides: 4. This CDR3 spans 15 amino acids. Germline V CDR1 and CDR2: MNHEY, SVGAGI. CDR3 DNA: TGTGCCAGCAGATCACTAGCGGGAGGGGCAGATACGCAGTATTTT. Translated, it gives CASRSLAGGADTQYF.

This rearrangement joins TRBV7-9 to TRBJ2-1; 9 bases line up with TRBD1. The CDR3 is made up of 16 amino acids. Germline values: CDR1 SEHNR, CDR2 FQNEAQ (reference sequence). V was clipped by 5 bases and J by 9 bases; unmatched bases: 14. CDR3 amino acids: CASSAPQGALVSEQFF. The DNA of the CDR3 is TGTGCCAGCAGCGCCCCACAGGGGGCGCTGGTTAGTGAGCAGTTCTTC.

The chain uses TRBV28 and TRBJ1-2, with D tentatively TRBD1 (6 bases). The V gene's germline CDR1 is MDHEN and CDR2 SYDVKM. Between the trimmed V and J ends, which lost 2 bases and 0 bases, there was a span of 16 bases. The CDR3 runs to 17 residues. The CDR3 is CASSLAGVKGTNYGYTF. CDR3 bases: TGTGCCAGCAGTTTAGCAGGGGTAAAAGGGACTAACTATGGCTACACCTTC.

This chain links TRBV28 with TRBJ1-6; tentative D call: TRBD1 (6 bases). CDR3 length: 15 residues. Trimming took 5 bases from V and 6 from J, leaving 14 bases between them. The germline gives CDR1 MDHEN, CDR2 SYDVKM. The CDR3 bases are TGTGCCAGCAGTCGACCCGGACAGATTAATTCACCCCTCCACTTT. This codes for CASSRPGQINSPLHF. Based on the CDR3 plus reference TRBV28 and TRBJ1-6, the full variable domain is DVKVTQSSRYLVKRTGEKVFLECVQDMDHENMFWYRQDPGLGLRLIYFSYDVKMKEKGDIPEGYSVSREKKERFSLILESASTNQTSMYLCASSRPGQINSPLHFGNGTRLTVT.

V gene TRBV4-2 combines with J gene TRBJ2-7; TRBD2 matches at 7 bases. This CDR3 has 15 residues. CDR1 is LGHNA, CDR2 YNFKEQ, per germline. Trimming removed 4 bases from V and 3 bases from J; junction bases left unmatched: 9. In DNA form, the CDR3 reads TGTGCCAGCAGCCGATGGACCGGGGAGGGCTACGAGCAGTACTTC. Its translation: CASSRWTGEGYEQYF.

This CDR3 reads CSATKGVVAFF. In DNA form, the CDR3 reads TGCAGTGCTACCAAAGGGGTGGTAGCTTTCTTT. The rearrangement joins TRBV20-1 to TRBJ1-1; a possible D gene is TRBD1 (5 bases). CDR1 DFQATT and CDR2 SNEGSKA come from the germline V gene (reference sequence). The CDR3 consists of 11 residues. The V end lost 4 bases, the J end lost 10 bases, and 13 bases lay between the germline ends.

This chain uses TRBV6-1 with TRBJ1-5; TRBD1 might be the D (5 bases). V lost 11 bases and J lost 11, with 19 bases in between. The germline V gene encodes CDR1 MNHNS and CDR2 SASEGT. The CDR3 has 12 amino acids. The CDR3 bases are TGTGCCTCGGCACAGGCCCTCGGGGCCCAGCATTTT. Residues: CASAQALGAQHF.

As DNA, the CDR3 is TGTGCCAGCAGCTCCCGGGTCATCAGGCGTCTGAACACAGATACGCAGTATTTT. This codes for CASSSRVIRRLNTDTQYF. The chain recombines TRBV7-8 with TRBJ2-3; D is ambiguous. Germline-derived CDR1 and CDR2 are SGHVS and FQNEAQ. This CDR3 has 18 amino acids. V was cut by 4 bases and J by 2 bases, with 22 bases left in between. The full variable domain, with the rest looked up from reference TRBV7-8 and TRBJ2-3, is GAGVSQSPRYKVAKRGQDVALRCDPISGHVSLFWYQQALGQGPEFLTYFQNEAQLDKSGLPSDRFFAERPEGSVSTLKIQRTQQEDSAVYLCASSSRVIRRLNTDTQYFGPGTRLTVL.

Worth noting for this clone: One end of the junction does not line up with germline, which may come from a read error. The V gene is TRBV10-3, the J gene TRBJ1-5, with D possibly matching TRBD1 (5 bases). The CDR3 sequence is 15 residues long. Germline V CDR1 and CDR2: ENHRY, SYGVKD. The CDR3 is CASSEKGHSNQPQHF. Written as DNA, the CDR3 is TGTGCCAGCAGTGAAAAAGGACACAGCAATCAGCCCCAGCATTTT.

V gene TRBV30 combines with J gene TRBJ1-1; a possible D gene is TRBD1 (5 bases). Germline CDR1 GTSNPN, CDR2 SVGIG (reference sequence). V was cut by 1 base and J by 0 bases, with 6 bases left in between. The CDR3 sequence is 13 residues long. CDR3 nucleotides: TGTGCCTGGAGTGGACAGATGAACACTGAAGCTTTCTTT. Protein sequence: CAWSGQMNTEAFF.

The CDR3: CASSSSRKENTEAFF. The CDR3 DNA follows: TGTGCCAGCAGTTCATCTCGGAAAGAGAACACTGAAGCTTTCTTT. This chain joins TRBV28 and TRBJ1-1; D ambiguous. Germline loops: CDR1 MDHEN, CDR2 SYDVKM. V lost 4 bases and J 1 base, leaving 13 bases between the germline ends. CDR3 length: 15 amino acids.

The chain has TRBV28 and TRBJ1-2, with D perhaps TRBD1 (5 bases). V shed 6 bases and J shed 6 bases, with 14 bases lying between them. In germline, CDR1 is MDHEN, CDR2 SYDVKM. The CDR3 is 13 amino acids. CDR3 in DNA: TGTGCCAGCAGGAAGTGGGGGAACCATGGCTACACCTTC. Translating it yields CASRKWGNHGYTF.

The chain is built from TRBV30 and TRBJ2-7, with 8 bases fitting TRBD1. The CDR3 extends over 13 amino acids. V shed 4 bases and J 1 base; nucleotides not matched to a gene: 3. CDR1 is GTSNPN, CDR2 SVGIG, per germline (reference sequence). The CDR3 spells CAWTHRGSYEQYF. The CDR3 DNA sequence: TGTGCCTGGACCCACAGGGGGTCCTACGAGCAGTACTTC. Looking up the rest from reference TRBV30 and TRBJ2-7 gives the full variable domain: SQTIHQWPATLVQPVGSPLSLECTVEGTSNPNLYWYRQAAGRGLQLLFYSVGIGQISSEVPQNLSASRPQDRQFILSSKKLLLSDSGFYLCAWTHRGSYEQYFGPGTRLTVT.

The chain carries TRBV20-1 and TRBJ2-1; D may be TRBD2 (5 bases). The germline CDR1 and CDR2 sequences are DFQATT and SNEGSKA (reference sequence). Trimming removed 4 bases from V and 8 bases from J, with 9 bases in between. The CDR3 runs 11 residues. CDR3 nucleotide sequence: TGCAGTGCTACTCTAGCCTATGAGCAGTTCTTC. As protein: CSATLAYEQFF.

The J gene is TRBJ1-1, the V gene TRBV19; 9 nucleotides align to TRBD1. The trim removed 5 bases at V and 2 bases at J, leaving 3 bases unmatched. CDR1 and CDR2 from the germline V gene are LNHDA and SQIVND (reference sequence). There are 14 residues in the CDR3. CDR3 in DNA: TGTGCCAGTAGTCTACAGGGGGCCAACACTGAAGCTTTCTTT. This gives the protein CASSLQGANTEAFF.

The CDR3 is CASSFNGGSSQHF. The CDR3, as DNA: TGTGCCAGCAGTTTTAACGGTGGGTCGTCCCAGCATTTT. V is TRBV28 and J is TRBJ1-5; D call uncertain. V was clipped by 3 bases and J by 11 bases, with 14 bases between them. The germline gives CDR1 MDHEN, CDR2 SYDVKM. This CDR3 region has 13 residues.

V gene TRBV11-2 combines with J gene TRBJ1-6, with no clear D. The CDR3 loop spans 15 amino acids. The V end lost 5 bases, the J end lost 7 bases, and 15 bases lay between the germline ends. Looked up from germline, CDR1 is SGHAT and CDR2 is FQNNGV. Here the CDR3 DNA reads TGTGCCAGCAGCCGCCGGGAGGGTCTGAATTCACCCCTCCACTTT. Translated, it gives CASSRREGLNSPLHF.